This T cell receptor beta chain comes out of a study of identical twins (dated by TCRdb to the mid-2010s). For the wider study: TCR alpha and beta repertoires from monozygotic twins, unrelated adults of various ages and cord blood were deep-sequenced to test whether fetal clonotypes persist. Replicate twin experiments were performed at different times using different library preparation protocols to rule out contamination.

This clonotype was seen a handful of times. Its antigen is unknown. No qualities accompany the bases; no much larger clone lies one base away. Reading the germline V gene gives CDR1 MNHNS and CDR2 SASEGT. There are 15 amino acids in the CDR3, from cysteine to phenylalanine inclusive. The DNA shown is the 45-base CDR3, in frame from base 1. The trim is 6 bases for V and 0 bases for J, with a gap of 13 bases between the germline ends. Only healthy Caucasian donors were included. Three pairs of female monozygotic twins, all aged roughly 18 to 29 years, were included in the twin cohort. Peripheral blood mononuclear cells were the source from which RNA for the TCR libraries was isolated. Study-wide findings and limitations: Invariant T cells such as MAIT and iNKT could partly confound zero-insertion analyses, although diverse VJ usage argued against such confounding for most clonotypes. Because the same donors could not be followed over many years, the conclusions depended on cross-sectional statistical analysis. A weaker excess of twin sharing was found in beta out-of-frame sequences because the signal-to-noise ratio was lowered by fewer shared sequences. Recombination models systematically underestimated out-of-frame TCR alpha sharing in monozygotic twins but agreed with sharing between unrelated individuals. Abundant cord blood beta clonotypes carried fewer insertions; young adult naive repertoires showed a weaker similar trend, while memory repertoires showed none. Compared with coincidental sharing between unrelated individuals, out-of-frame TCR alpha sequences shared between twins showed an excess of sequences with low generation probability.

The library was produced with 5' RACE. Sequencing was performed on an Illumina HiSeq 2000. Template switching introduced a universal primer binding site; the final cDNA contained a unique molecular identifier, enabling accurate counting of TCR cDNA molecules. First-strand cDNA for TCR alpha and beta chains was synthesized from specific primers in the conserved constant-segment region. To control for contamination, every cDNA library carried two barcodes: a SMART-Mk sample barcode plus Illumina barcodes. TruSeq adapter sequences along with Illumina sample barcodes were introduced in two successive PCR steps. The Illumina HiSeq platform was used with custom primers to sequence TCR alpha and beta cDNA libraries. The study's processing was this. Unique molecular identifiers were extracted from raw reads with MiGEC, and CDR3 positions were determined with MiXCR. Recombination models were inferred per individual with the repgenHMM and IGoR tools using an EM algorithm. The analysis of shared clonotypes was done with the tcR package in R, with sharing normalized by the product of cloneset sizes. To study raw recombination without the effects of thymic and clonal selection, out-of-frame nonproductive sequences were analyzed. Using fastp trimming at Q25 and MiXCR clonotype assembly, TCRdb reanalyzed the public sequencing data and kept in-frame beta chains. Rows matching on CDR3 protein sequence are summarized as one entry with the most common DNA and genes. The authors' filters were not applied to this entry. The sample table contains approximately 890,000 distinct CDR3 sequences; only one count was recorded for 9% to 15% of them. 1.5% to 2% of the sample is taken by the ten largest.

This sample also appeared in a second study, on yellow fever vaccine responses in identical twins. The other study reports the following: According to the authors, the vaccine-induced T cell response in identical twins seemed to be partly convergent and partly specific to each individual. In identical twins, the study followed T cell clones that responded to the vaccine with precision.

The rearranged segments are TRBV6-1 and TRBJ2-3, with a tentative D gene TRBD1 over 6 matching bases. Sequenced input: PBMCs. This clonotype was sampled from a woman under 30 in good health. The CDR3 amino acid sequence is: CASRLGATSTDTQYF. The DNA sequence is as follows: TGTGCCAGCAGGTTGGGGGCGACTAGCACAGATACGCAGTATTTT.